The clone carrying this T cell receptor (beta chain) was detected once. Its specificity is unknown. The source of the sample is a study of shared clonotypes between healthy human individuals. Study-level findings and limits: The rarefaction results pointed to incomplete sorted-subset sequencing despite large depth. Naive CD4 clonotype sharing across a handful of donors was 4% to 5.5%.

Repertoires were generated with immunoSEQ multiplex PCR, while TCRdb's copy carries only in-frame clones and drops some. The sample includes 950,000 to 1,200,000 clones, about 72% of them seen just once. Germline-derived CDR1 and CDR2 are SGHTA and FQGTGA. CDR3 length: 16 amino acids. Trimming shortened V by 5 bases and J by 2 bases, and 16 bases separated the two germline ends. Donors, healthy HIV-negative adults, lacked recent acute infections or vaccinations. The material sequenced was memory CD4+ T cells from PBMCs. Subset here: CD45RA-negative fraction. The chain uses TRBV7-3 and TRBJ2-1; D is ambiguous. This TCR derives from a man aged 18 to 29 in good health. Some clones in this sample may be carry-over from other donors' samples. This chain's CDR3 is CASSRLVSSAYNEQFF. CDR3 nucleotide sequence: TGTGCCAGCAGCCGACTGGTGAGCAGCGCCTACAATGAGCAGTTCTTC.